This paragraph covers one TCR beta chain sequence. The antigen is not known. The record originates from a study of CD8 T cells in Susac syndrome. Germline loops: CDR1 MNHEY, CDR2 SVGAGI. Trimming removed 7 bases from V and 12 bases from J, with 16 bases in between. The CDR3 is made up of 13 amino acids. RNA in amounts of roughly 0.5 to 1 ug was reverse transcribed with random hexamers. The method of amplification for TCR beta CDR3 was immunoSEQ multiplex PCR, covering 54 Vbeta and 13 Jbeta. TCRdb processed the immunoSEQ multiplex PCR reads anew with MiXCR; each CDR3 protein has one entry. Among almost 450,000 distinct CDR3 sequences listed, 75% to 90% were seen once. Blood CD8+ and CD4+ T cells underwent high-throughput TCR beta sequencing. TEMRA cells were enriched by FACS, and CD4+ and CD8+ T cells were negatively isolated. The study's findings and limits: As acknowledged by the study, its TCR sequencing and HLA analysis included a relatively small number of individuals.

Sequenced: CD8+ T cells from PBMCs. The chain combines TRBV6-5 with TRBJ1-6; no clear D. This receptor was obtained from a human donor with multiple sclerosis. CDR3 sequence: CASNGGLSGPLHF. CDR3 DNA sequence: TGTGCCAGCAACGGCGGACTCAGCGGACCCCTCCACTTT.